Below, 7 T cell receptor beta chains from the same sample are listed, as sequenced in a study of T cell repertoires in cytomegalovirus infection. TCRdb reprocessed the reads via MiXCR and lists one record per CDR3 protein. This repertoire shows about 360,000 distinct CDR3 sequences, 15% to 20% found once; its top ten account for about 10%. The sequenced sample was PBMCs. The receptor set was obtained from a human donor in good health (CMV status not recorded). Some clones in this sample may be carry-over from other donors' samples.

V and J are TRBV20-1 and TRBJ1-4; 10 nucleotides match TRBD1. The CDR3 is made up of 16 amino acids. V shed 6 bases, J shed 2 bases, and the junction held 9 bases outside the gene matches. Germline V gene lookup returns CDR1 DFQATT and CDR2 SNEGSKA (reference sequence). As DNA, the CDR3 is TGCAGTGCCATCGGGACAGGGGATTACACTAATGAAAAACTGTTTTTT. Translation gives CSAIGTGDYTNEKLFF.

This clonotype occurred a few times. This rearrangement joins TRBV12-3 or TRBV12-4 to TRBJ2-3; TRBD2 is a possible D gene (6 bases). The CDR3 covers 17 residues. V was cut by 0 bases and J by 0 bases, with 13 bases left in between. The CDR3 bases are TGTGCCAGCAGTTTAGCACGATTAGCGGTGAGCACAGATACGCAGTATTTT. Translating it yields CASSLARLAVSTDTQYF.

V gene TRBV2 combines with J gene TRBJ1-4; no reliable D call. CDR1 is SNHLY, CDR2 FYNNEI, per germline. This CDR3 contains 13 residues. V was clipped by 9 bases and J by 3 bases, with 11 bases between them. CDR3 amino acids: CASTRASNEKLFF. The CDR3 DNA follows: TGTGCCAGTACACGGGCCTCTAATGAAAAACTGTTTTTT.

Only a few counts were recorded for this clonotype. The chain is built from TRBV12-3 or TRBV12-4 and TRBJ2-7, with D tentatively TRBD2 (6 bases). CDR3 length: 13 amino acids. Trimming took off 4 bases at V and 4 bases at J, with 11 bases between the two ends. CDR3 in DNA: TGTGCCAGCAGTTGGGACTTTCGGTACGAGCAGTACTTC. Protein sequence: CASSWDFRYEQYF.

In this sample, this clonotype turned up many times. The rearrangement joins TRBV9 to TRBJ2-3, with D possibly matching TRBD1 (6 bases). From germline, CDR1 is SGDLS and CDR2 YYNGEE. The CDR3 spans 16 residues. V lost 6 bases to trimming and J lost 7 bases, with 24 bases between them. The CDR3: CASIPGATIPDNTQYF. The DNA of the CDR3 is TGTGCCAGCATCCCAGGGGCCACAATCCCAGATAATACGCAGTATTTT.

This clonotype was observed at least ten times. This chain joins TRBV4-3 and TRBJ2-1; no clear D gene. V was shortened by 4 bases and J by 5 bases, with 18 bases between the two germline ends. Germline loops: CDR1 LGHNA, CDR2 YSLEER. CDR3 size: 16 residues. CDR3 bases: TGCGCCAGCAGCCGGAAGGTAACGGTAAGGAACAATGAGCAGTTCTTC. Its translation is CASSRKVTVRNNEQFF.

The gene calls are TRBV28 and TRBJ2-7; D remains unclear. With 3 bases removed from V and 3 bases from J, the gap between germline ends came to 15 bases. Germline V gene lookup returns CDR1 MDHEN and CDR2 SYDVKM. The CDR3 length is 15 residues. The CDR3 DNA follows: TGTGCCAGCAGTTTTATGGACGGGTTGGGCTACGAGCAGTACTTC. It translates to CASSFMDGLGYEQYF. Combining the CDR3 with reference TRBV28 and TRBJ2-7 gives the whole variable domain DVKVTQSSRYLVKRTGEKVFLECVQDMDHENMFWYRQDPGLGLRLIYFSYDVKMKEKGDIPEGYSVSREKKERFSLILESASTNQTSMYLCASSFMDGLGYEQYFGPGTRLTVT.